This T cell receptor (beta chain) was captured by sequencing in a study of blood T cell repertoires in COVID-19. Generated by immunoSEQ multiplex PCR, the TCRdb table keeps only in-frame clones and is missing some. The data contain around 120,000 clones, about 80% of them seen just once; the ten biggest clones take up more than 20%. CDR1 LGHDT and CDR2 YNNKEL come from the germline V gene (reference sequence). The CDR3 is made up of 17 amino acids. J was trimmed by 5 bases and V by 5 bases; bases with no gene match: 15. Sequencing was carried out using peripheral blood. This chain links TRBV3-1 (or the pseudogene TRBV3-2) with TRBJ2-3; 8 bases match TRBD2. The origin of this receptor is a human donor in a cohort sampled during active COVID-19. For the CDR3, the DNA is TGTGCCAGCAGCGCGACGGGGGCGGGAGGAGGAGGAGATACGCAGTATTTT. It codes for CASSATGAGGGGDTQYF.